Described below is a single TCR beta chain sequence and its context. Its recognized antigen is unknown. No much larger clonotype is one base removed from it; base qualities were not supplied. These data belong to a study of blood T cell repertoires in COVID-19 (dated by TCRdb to 2018 to 2021). Study-level background: Samples from collaborators originated in the United States, Italy and Spain and spanned both the acute and convalescent phases of COVID-19. The material from the prospective study consisted of cDNA or gDNA derived from T cells, B-cell-depleted T cells, or PBMCs. A freely available public database, intended as a resource for researchers studying the immune response to SARS-CoV-2, is where the repertoires were released. The dataset comprised deeply sampled blood TCRbeta repertoires from subjects exposed to, actively infected with, or recovered from COVID-19. Where HLA class I and class II types were available, the types were taken from metadata supplied by the sample provider, not from assay-based typing. The samples were drawn from the first 160 participants of the ongoing ImmuneRACE study and from 1,254 subjects provided by 6 global collaborators. A de-identified subject ID, COVID-19 status, age in years and sex were almost always included in the sample metadata.

The immunoSEQ Assay, a bias-controlled multiplex PCR, was used to amplify TCRbeta CDR3 regions from genomic DNA. In the paper's pipeline: Within the assay, amplification of reference gene primers was used to estimate how many nucleated cells each sample contained. To quantify the absolute abundance of each unique TCRbeta CDR3 rearrangement, sequence reads were collapsed and filtered. For each sample, productive Simpson clonality was calculated by taking the square root of Simpson's diversity index across productive rearrangements. TCRdb obtained this table from immuneACCESS and retained in-frame rearrangements with V and J assigned. These tables miss some clones; where compared with another copy, unresolved V genes account for less than half of the shortfall, and the remainder is unexplained. Clonal size and the V and J genes are those of that table, whereas D and trimming came from the DNA. The sample table shows some 330,000 clones, and 75% to 90% are seen once. About 5% of the sample rests with the top ten.

In the prospective study, participants were about 18 to 95 years old, resided in approximately 22 geographic areas of the United States, and were enrolled through a virtual design. To assign participants to cohorts, the prospective study relied on clinical history that participants themselves reported in a screening survey and a study questionnaire. Recovered participants in ImmuneRACE Cohort 3 were defined as having two consecutive negative NP/OP PCR tests, clearance from a healthcare professional, or resolution of symptoms. In the prospective study, mobile phlebotomists collected whole blood, serum and a nasopharyngeal or oropharyngeal swab from each participant. Additional blood draws and questionnaires over an approximately two-month period could optionally be provided by prospective study participants. Blood samples from the prospective study were shipped frozen or at room temperature prior to DNA extraction.

CDR1 and CDR2, per the germline V gene (reference sequence), are LGHDT and YNNKEL. The CDR3 runs 15 residues from the cysteine to the phenylalanine. Of the read, only the CDR3 DNA is kept; its 45 bases are in frame from base 1. At the junction V is shortened by 0 bases and J by 1 base, with 9 bases in between. Beyond this particular receptor, the publication reports: Clinical and demographic metadata were provided uncurated, with the amount varying by source and participant.

This clonotype was obtained from a man under 40 who had recovered from COVID-19. The receptor chain draws on TRBV3-1 (or the pseudogene TRBV3-2) and TRBJ2-5, and TRBD2 may be the D gene, going by 5 matching bases. Sequenced sample: PBMCs or T cells enriched from blood (not recorded which). The DNA reads as follows: TGTGCCAGCAGCCAAGATAGGAGGATCCAAGAGACCCAGTACTTC. Its protein reads: CASSQDRRIQETQYF.